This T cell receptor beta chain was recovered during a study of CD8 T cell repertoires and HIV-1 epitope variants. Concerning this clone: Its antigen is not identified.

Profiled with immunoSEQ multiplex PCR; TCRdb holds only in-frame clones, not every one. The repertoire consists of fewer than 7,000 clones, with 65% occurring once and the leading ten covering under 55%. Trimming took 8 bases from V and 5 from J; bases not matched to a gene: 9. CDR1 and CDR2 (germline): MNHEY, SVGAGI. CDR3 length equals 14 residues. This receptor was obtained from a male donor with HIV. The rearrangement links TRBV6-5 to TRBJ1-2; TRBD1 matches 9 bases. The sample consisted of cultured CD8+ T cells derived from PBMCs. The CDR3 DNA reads TGTGCCAGCGGGCGGACAGGGGAAGGGTATGGCTACACCTTC. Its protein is CASGRTGEGYGYTF.